This T cell receptor (beta chain) was captured by sequencing in a study of human CD8 memory T cell subsets. The TCR beta sequencing libraries came from UMI-labeled 5' RACE. Each CDR3 protein gets one entry in TCRdb, which reprocessed the 5' RACE reads and gives no DNA. The sample has roughly 10,000 distinct CDR3 sequences, and its top ten clones hold roughly a sixth. The CDR3 is made up of 15 amino acids. Germline V gene data show CDR1 as SQVTM and CDR2 as ANQGSEA. Sequencing used CD8+ T cells from PBMCs. This receptor was identified in a human donor in good health. The chain uses TRBV29-1 and TRBJ1-1; TCRdb designates TRBD1, a call that cannot be tested without DNA. The CDR3 is CSVEDTAGWVTEAFF.